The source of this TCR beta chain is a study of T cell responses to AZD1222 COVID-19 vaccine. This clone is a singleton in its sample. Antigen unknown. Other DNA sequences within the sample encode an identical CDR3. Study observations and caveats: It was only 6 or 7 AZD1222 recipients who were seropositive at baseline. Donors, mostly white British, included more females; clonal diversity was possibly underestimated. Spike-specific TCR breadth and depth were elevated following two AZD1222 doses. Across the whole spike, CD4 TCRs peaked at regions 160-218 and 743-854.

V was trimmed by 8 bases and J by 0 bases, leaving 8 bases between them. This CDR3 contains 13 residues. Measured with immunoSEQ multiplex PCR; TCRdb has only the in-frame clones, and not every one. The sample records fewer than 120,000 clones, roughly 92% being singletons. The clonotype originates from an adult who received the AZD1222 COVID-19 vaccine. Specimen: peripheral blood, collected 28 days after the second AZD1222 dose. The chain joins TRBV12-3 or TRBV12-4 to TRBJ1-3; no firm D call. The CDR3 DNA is TGTGCCAGCTCCCGGAACTCTGGAAACACCATATATTTT. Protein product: CASSRNSGNTIYF.